The clone carrying this TCR beta chain appeared a single time. The antigen remains undetermined. Time point noted: pretreatment peripheral blood. Patients had locally advanced or metastatic urothelial carcinoma. The table came from immunoSEQ multiplex PCR; TCRdb's copy has only in-frame clones and leaves some out. The sample has 37,000 or so clones; about 87% are singletons. This specimen comes from a study of PD-L1 blockade in urothelial cancer. As for the study in general: Intravenous atezolizumab, 1,200 mg every 3 weeks, was begun by patients around 2014. Treatment start was followed by blood analysis at 3 weeks (second dose) and again at 6 weeks.

General study points: Below-median blood TCR clonality before treatment forecast better survival.

Germline loops: CDR1 SGDLS, CDR2 YYNGEE. V dropped 3 bases and J dropped 1; count of bases not matched to a gene: 12. The CDR3 has 17 residues. The starting material was PBMCs, obtained around atezolizumab (anti-PD-L1) treatment. This chain uses TRBV9 with TRBJ2-5; 7 positions match TRBD2. This sequence originates from a man between 60 and 70 years old with urothelial cancer. The CDR3 sequence is CASSERWGSGGQETQYF. CDR3 coding DNA: TGTGCCAGCAGCGAGAGATGGGGGTCGGGGGGCCAAGAGACCCAGTACTTC.